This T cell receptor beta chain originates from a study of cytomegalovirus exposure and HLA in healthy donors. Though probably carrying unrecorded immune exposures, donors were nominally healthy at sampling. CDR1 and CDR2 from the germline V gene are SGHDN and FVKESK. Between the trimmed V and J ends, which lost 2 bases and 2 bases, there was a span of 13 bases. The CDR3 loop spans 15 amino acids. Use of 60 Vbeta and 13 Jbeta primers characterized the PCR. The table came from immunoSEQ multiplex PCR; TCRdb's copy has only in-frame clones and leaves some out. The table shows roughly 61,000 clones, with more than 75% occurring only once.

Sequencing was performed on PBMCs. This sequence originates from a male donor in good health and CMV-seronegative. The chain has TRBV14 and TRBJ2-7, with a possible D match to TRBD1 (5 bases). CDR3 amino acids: CASSQLGPVTYEQYF. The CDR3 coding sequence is TGTGCCAGCAGCCAATTGGGGCCAGTCACCTACGAGCAGTACTTC.